This TCR beta chain was observed in a study of beta chain features in type 1 diabetes. Isolated RNA was reverse transcribed in full, so expressed TCRB transcripts were sequenced. This table comes from immunoSEQ multiplex PCR, and its TCRdb copy is limited to in-frame clones, with some not included. The sample lists roughly 100,000 clones, 25% to 30% seen once, with around 0.5% in the top ten. This clone was picked up a small number of times. Its antigen is still unknown. Findings of the study overall: It was among patients, rather than healthy donors, that naive, central memory and Treg TCRB repertoires appeared more similar. In every one of the four CD4+ subsets, TCRB CDR3s were moderately but significantly shorter in Type 1 diabetes patients.

The V and J ends lost 7 bases and 8 bases, in that order; junction bases with no gene match: 9. Germline lookup yields CDR1 MNHNS and CDR2 SASEGT. The CDR3 sequence is 15 residues long. The sequenced material came from central memory CD4+ T cells from blood. The TCR originated in a young woman with type 1 diabetes. This chain uses TRBV6-1 with TRBJ2-1; TRBD2 matches 12 bases. In DNA, the CDR3 is TGTGCCAGCACAGTACCGGGACTAGCGGGTCATGAGCAGTTCTTC. Translating it yields CASTVPGLAGHEQFF.